Presented here are 11 T cell receptor beta chains from one specimen sequenced in a study of CD8 T cells in Susac syndrome. RNA totalling roughly 0.5 to 1 ug underwent reverse transcription with random hexamers. TCRdb processed the immunoSEQ multiplex PCR reads anew with MiXCR; each CDR3 protein has one entry. The sample holds just over 150,000 distinct CDR3 sequences, approximately 94% seen once. The specimen sequenced was CD8+ T cells from PBMCs. These receptors came from a human donor with multiple sclerosis.

V usage is TRBV9 and J usage is TRBJ2-5; no clear D gene. Germline values: CDR1 SGDLS, CDR2 YYNGEE. This CDR3 region has 13 residues. The germline V and J ends were trimmed by 0 bases and 5 bases, with 8 bases remaining between them. CDR3 DNA: TGTGCCAGCAGCGTAGCAGGATTCGAGACCCAGTACTTC. It translates to CASSVAGFETQYF.

The CDR3 sequence is CATSRGGNTGELFF. The CDR3 region has the DNA TGTGCCACCAGCAGAGGGGGGAACACCGGGGAGCTGTTTTTT. The V and J genes are TRBV15 and TRBJ2-2; D call uncertain. Germline values: CDR1 LNHNV, CDR2 YYDKDF (reference sequence). The germline V and J ends were trimmed by 1 base and 1 base, with 4 bases remaining between them. The CDR3 has 14 residues.

V gene TRBV9 combines with J gene TRBJ1-2; TRBD1 matches at 9 bases. This CDR3 is 16 amino acids long. V trimming: 3 bases; J trimming: 4 bases; junction bases outside the gene matches: 10. CDR1 SGDLS and CDR2 YYNGEE come from the germline V gene. CDR3 amino acids: CASSELDRGSTYGYTF. The CDR3 DNA follows: TGTGCCAGCAGCGAGCTCGACAGGGGGTCTACCTATGGCTACACCTTC.

The chain couples TRBV12-3 or TRBV12-4 to TRBJ1-2; 8 bases match TRBD1. The J segment lost 4 bases and the V segment lost 5 bases, leaving 6 bases of the junction unmatched. The CDR3 consists of 14 residues. The CDR3: CASSPTGATYGYTF. In DNA, the CDR3 is TGTGCCAGCAGTCCGACAGGGGCTACCTATGGCTACACCTTC.

This clonotype was seen more than once but under ten times. The V and J genes are TRBV9 and TRBJ2-7; 8 nucleotides line up with TRBD2. Germline CDR1 and CDR2: SGDLS and YYNGEE. Unmatched junction bases numbered 3, after V lost 2 bases and J lost 2 bases. The CDR3 totals 14 residues. Written as DNA, the CDR3 is TGTGCCAGCAGCGTGGCGGGGGGCACCTACGAGCAGTACTTC. Its protein is CASSVAGGTYEQYF.

The rearrangement uses TRBV12-3 or TRBV12-4 and TRBJ1-1, with D maybe TRBD1 (6 bases). This CDR3 spans 17 amino acids. V was cut by 6 bases and J by 5 bases, with 25 bases left in between. Here the CDR3 reads CASRDDSAVGRGTEAFF. As DNA, the CDR3 is TGTGCCAGCAGAGACGACAGCGCGGTCGGGAGGGGGACTGAAGCTTTCTTT.

This rearrangement joins TRBV7-3 to TRBJ2-3, with D perhaps TRBD2 (6 bases). V was cut by 8 bases and J by 1 base, with 13 bases left in between. Per the germline V gene, CDR1 is SGHTA and CDR2 is FQGTGA. This CDR3 region has 14 residues. CDR3 region: CASAGLGGTDTQYF. The CDR3 DNA is TGTGCCAGCGCGGGGCTCGGGGGCACAGATACGCAGTATTTT.

This chain links TRBV9 with TRBJ1-3, with 9 bases matching TRBD1. The CDR3 is 17 residues long. V dropped 4 bases and J dropped 2; count of bases not matched to a gene: 10. Germline V gives CDR1 SGDLS, CDR2 YYNGEE. This CDR3 is CASSSPADRGAGNTIYF. The CDR3 coding sequence is TGTGCCAGCAGCTCACCTGCCGACAGGGGGGCTGGAAACACCATATATTTT.

The chain carries TRBV6-5 and TRBJ2-1, with D uncertain. Germline V CDR1 and CDR2: MNHEY, SVGAGI. The germline V and J ends were trimmed by 2 bases and 8 bases, with 10 bases remaining between them. CDR3 length: 13 amino acids. CDR3 sequence reads: CASSYGLKDEQFF. CDR3 bases: TGTGCCAGCAGTTACGGTCTCAAGGATGAGCAGTTCTTC.

The rearrangement uses TRBV5-6 and TRBJ2-1; TRBD1 or TRBD2 may be the D gene (5 bases each). The V end lost 2 bases, the J end lost 8 bases, and 11 bases lay between the germline ends. The CDR3 extends over 13 amino acids. Germline-derived CDR1 and CDR2 are SGHDT and YYEEEE. This chain's CDR3 is CASSFEEGYEQFF. The DNA for the CDR3 is TGTGCCAGCAGCTTTGAAGAGGGGTATGAGCAGTTCTTC.

The chain links TRBV20-1 to TRBJ1-5; D may be TRBD1 (5 bases). Germline V gene lookup returns CDR1 DFQATT and CDR2 SNEGSKA (reference sequence). The CDR3 length is 15 residues. Trimming took off 5 bases at V and 5 bases at J, with 19 bases between the two ends. The CDR3 reads CSARSTEPSYQPQHF. The DNA of the CDR3 is TGCAGTGCTCGGTCGACAGAACCTTCTTATCAGCCCCAGCATTTT.